Following are 2 T cell receptor beta chains from one sample sequenced in a study of cytomegalovirus exposure and HLA in healthy donors. The PCR ran on 60 Vbeta and 13 Jbeta primers. The protocol was immunoSEQ multiplex PCR, while the TCRdb copy is restricted to in-frame clones and leaves out a portion. The table for this sample gives more than 100,000 clones. Sequenced: PBMCs. The source of these receptors is a man in his forties in good health and CMV-seronegative.

The chain employs TRBV10-3 and TRBJ2-7, with a tentative D call TRBD2 (6 bases). Trimming removed 3 bases at V and 1 base at J, with 13 bases between. Germline values: CDR1 ENHRY, CDR2 SYGVKD. The CDR3 is 15 amino acids. The CDR3 region is CAISDPGRGSYEQYF. The CDR3 DNA reads as TGTGCCATCAGTGACCCTGGTCGGGGGTCCTACGAGCAGTACTTC.

The chain joins TRBV6-6 to TRBJ1-2; 7 nucleotides match TRBD1. The length of the CDR3 is 13 residues. Germline V lookup: CDR1 MNHNY, CDR2 SVGAGI (reference sequence). V dropped 5 bases and J dropped 4; count of bases not matched to a gene: 4. The CDR3 reads CASSDRVGYGYTF. The CDR3 DNA reads TGTGCCAGCAGTGACAGGGTGGGCTATGGCTACACCTTC.